This T cell receptor beta chain was sequenced for a study of blood T cells in healthy people across ages (dated by TCRdb to the mid-2010s). About the study as a whole: Template switching captured roughly one uniquely barcoded TCR beta cDNA molecule per two T cells in model experiments. The study analyzed two additional independent replicas of 1 million unique cDNA reads from the same blood draw for two donors, one aged 18 to 29 and one aged 80 or older. To track age-related changes in TCR beta repertoire diversity, the study relied on deep sequencing normalized with unique cDNA molecular identifiers. The donors were divided into four age groups: young (average around 16 years), middle-aged (under 40), aged (62) and long-lived (roughly 86).

The paper as a whole reports these results and caveats: Donor CMV infection status was unknown, potentially confounding age-related changes in expanded clonotypes. Observed TCR beta diversity per million T cells fell roughly linearly with age, and a significant reduction was already apparent by age around 40. Observed TCR beta diversity correlated strongly with the percentage of naive T cells measured by flow cytometry. Conclusive comparison of naive and antigen-experienced compartments was prevented by the profiling of bulk unsorted PBMCs. Compared with the aged group, the long-lived group had more naive CD4+ T cells, fewer expanded clones and increased TCR diversity, suggesting age selection. Estimates of total diversity based on one million sequenced T cells were considered lower bounds and underestimates.

Libraries were built with 5' RACE. The reads were generated on an Illumina HiSeq 2500. A second roughly 6 to 12 cycle PCR used a sample-barcoded 5' primer and a J-beta primer mix. Each TCR beta cDNA molecule received a unique molecular identifier from a template-switch 5' adaptor carrying 12 random nucleotides. At least 3 million CDR3-containing paired-end reads were obtained from each sample. The Mint cDNA synthesis kit, primed by a TRBC-specific oligonucleotide, was used to synthesize first-strand cDNA from all RNA. All cDNA was treated with uracil-DNA glycosylase and then went through a first 18-cycle PCR with the universal primers M1SS and BC2_uni_R. Under the source paper's analysis protocol: Each sample was normalized by randomly selecting 1 million high-quality reads, each carrying a distinct molecular identifier. Reads sharing molecular identifiers were discarded rather than binned into consensus sequences. MiTCR, run with a Q25 quality threshold and the strictest error-elimination algorithm, handled CDR3 identification, clonotype clustering and error correction. A nonparametric unseen species model using Euler transformation provided a lower-bound estimate of total TCR beta diversity. TCRdb applied fastp at Q25 and MiXCR to the public reads, then kept only in-frame beta chains. Entries that share a CDR3 protein sequence are merged under the most common genes and DNA. TCRdb's processing, not the authors' own work, is the source of the V and J calls. For this sample there are nearly 800,000 distinct CDR3 sequences; around a quarter appear just once. The top ten constitute more than 3% of the sample.

V drops 3 bases and J drops 4 bases, leaving 12 bases in between. From the cysteine through the phenylalanine, the CDR3 covers 14 amino acids. Only the CDR3 DNA stays, 42 bases, in frame from base 1. CDR1 and CDR2 are read off the germline V gene as LGHNA and YNFKEQ. Turning to this clonotype: There is no known antigen for this receptor. Per-base quality was not reported, and no clone a single base away is much larger than it.

The donors were roughly 40 Caucasian individuals from Russia, aged roughly 6 to 95 years, who were systemically healthy. Each donor gave 8 to 10 milliliters of peripheral blood, drawn into EDTA-treated Vacutainer tubes. Ficoll-Paque density-gradient centrifugation was used to isolate PBMCs, with at least 6.5 million per sample. Trizol reagent was used to extract total RNA from PBMCs, with at least 5.5 micrograms per sample. The percentages of naive CD45RAhigh/CD27high T cells were determined by flow cytometry on a PBMC aliquot from every donor. These sequences were also reported in another study, on T cells of mothers and their children. Per the second study: The donors were nine systemically healthy Caucasian individuals, made up of three mothers and their six children. cDNA synthesis consumed the entire amount of extracted RNA, loaded at around 1.5 ug RNA in each 15 ul reaction. In the second PCR, the M1S primer added sample barcodes and 2-4 random nucleotides. Over 8 million TCR beta CDR3 reads were obtained for each mother, and approximately 2.9 million reads were obtained for each child. Thymic selection shapes the output of TCR recombination in a similar way in related and unrelated pairs, and inherited differences have a minor effect. Normalized repertoire overlap was always found to be slightly, but never significantly, higher in related mother-child pairs than in unrelated mother-child pairs. No persistent microchimeric T cell clones were detected, at a sensitivity of around 97 clones per million clonotypes. The study used deep NGS to compare TCR beta repertoires of mothers and children, seeking features distinguishing related mother-child pairs from unrelated individuals. The mean age was around 40 +/- 4 years for the mothers and about 10 +/- 4 years for the children. After adapter ligation was performed with NEBNext reagents, the libraries were sequenced on an Illumina HiSeq 2000 with 100+100 nt paired-end reads. Mother and child libraries were prepared a month apart and sequenced in separate runs to prevent cross-contamination. Between roughly 500,000 and 2,300,000 distinct TCR beta clonotypes were identified per donor. Naive TCR beta clonotypes were estimated from low-frequency clonotypes matched to each donor's FACS-determined naive share, without sorting.

Specimen: blood. The sequence was obtained from a boy aged 10-17 years in good health. This chain joins TRBV4-2 to TRBJ2-5, and the D gene may be TRBD2, 5 bases matching. The nucleotide sequence reads as follows: TGTGCCAGCAGCCAGAACGCGGCGGGAGAGACCCAGTACTTC. The encoded protein is CASSQNAAGETQYF.